This T cell receptor (beta chain) comes out of a study of response to subunit inactivated influenza vaccine. The CDR3 spans 13 residues. Trimming left V 4 bases short and J 2 bases short, with 9 bases between. Per germline, CDR1 SQVTM and CDR2 ANQGSEA. Via MiXCR, TCRdb re-called the RT-PCR reads, giving one row per CDR3 protein. This table has about 540,000 distinct CDR3 sequences, approximately 24% appearing once. This clonotype showed up just a few times. These data also featured in a second study, about T cells expressing NK-cell markers. As that study records: Synthesis of TCR beta cDNA relied on 5'RACE template switching carrying UMIs. Sequencing covered eight donors, seven HCMV-seropositive and one seronegative.

The sequencing used CD4+ T cells sorted from PBMCs, collected approximately 12 days after vaccination. This chain connects TRBV29-1 to TRBJ1-3, with unresolved D. This clonotype was sampled from a man aged 45-65 years who received an inactivated influenza vaccine. The CDR3 loop is CSVVAAAGNTIYF. The CDR3 DNA follows: TGCAGCGTTGTGGCGGCTGCTGGAAACACCATATATTTT.